One sample yielded the 16 T cell receptor beta chains listed below, sequenced in a study of T cells after yellow fever vaccination. MiXCR, run by TCRdb on the 5' RACE reads, gives a single entry per CDR3 protein. There are under 400,000 distinct CDR3 sequences in the sample; approximately 10% occur only once, and 18% lies in the top ten. The material sequenced was PBMCs, taken on the day of the first yellow fever vaccination. The receptors were sampled from a man aged 18 to 30 who received the YFV17D yellow fever vaccine.

This clonotype was counted only a few times. This rearrangement joins TRBV28 to TRBJ1-4; a weak D match, TRBD1 (5 bases). Trimming removed 0 bases from V and 6 bases from J, with 11 bases in between. Per germline, CDR1 MDHEN and CDR2 SYDVKM. This CDR3 region has 15 residues. DNA for the CDR3: TGTGCCAGCAGTTTATGGGAGGACACGGATGAAAAACTGTTTTTT. Its translation is CASSLWEDTDEKLFF.

The sample holds a few counts of this clonotype. V and J are TRBV3-1 and TRBJ1-1; D remains unclear. Germline lookup yields CDR1 LGHDT and CDR2 YNNKEL (reference sequence). With 1 base removed from V and 10 bases from J, the gap between germline ends came to 13 bases. CDR3 size: 13 residues. CDR3 coding DNA: TGTGCCAGCAGCCAAGCCATTTTTCGGGGAGCTTTCTTT. It yields the protein CASSQAIFRGAFF.

This rearrangement joins TRBV19 to TRBJ1-5; D not certain. Germline V gene lookup returns CDR1 LNHDA and CDR2 SQIVND (reference sequence). The germline V and J ends were trimmed by 1 base and 3 bases, with 13 bases remaining between them. The CDR3 spans 16 residues. The CDR3 DNA reads TGTGCCAGTAGTATAGTGGGGTTTTATGACAATCAGCCCCAGCATTTT. It is translated as CASSIVGFYDNQPQHF.

V usage is TRBV9 and J usage is TRBJ2-3; D unresolved. This CDR3 is built from 14 residues. Trimming removed 3 bases from V and 2 bases from J, with 10 bases in between. Per the germline V gene, CDR1 is SGDLS and CDR2 is YYNGEE. The CDR3 DNA is TGTGCCAGCAGCGCGTATCTCCTCACAGATACGCAGTATTTT. Amino acids: CASSAYLLTDTQYF.

This clonotype showed up many times. The CDR3 DNA sequence: TGTGCCAGCAGCCAAGACCCCCCTGGGGTAGCCATAGTGGAGACCCAGTACTTC. It translates to CASSQDPPGVAIVETQYF. The chain has TRBV14 and TRBJ2-5, with D unresolved. Germline assignment: CDR1 SGHDN and CDR2 FVKESK. The CDR3 sequence is 18 residues long. Trimming removed 0 bases at V and 5 bases at J, with 22 bases between.

The V call is TRBV7-3, the J call TRBJ2-3; D is uncertain. CDR3 length equals 13 residues. Germline V gives CDR1 SGHTA, CDR2 FQGTGA. V was trimmed by 3 bases and J by 5 bases, leaving 9 bases between them. This CDR3 is CASSFTTGDTQYF. Here the CDR3 DNA reads TGTGCCAGCAGCTTTACGACGGGAGATACGCAGTATTTT.

This sequence joins TRBV7-2 and TRBJ2-5; 9 bases are shared with TRBD2. There are 15 residues in the CDR3. Germline loops: CDR1 SGHTA, CDR2 FQGNSA. Trimming took 6 bases from V and 5 from J; bases not matched to a gene: 10. The CDR3 loop is CASSFNAGGRETQYF. The CDR3 nucleotides are TGTGCCAGCAGTTTCAATGCGGGGGGGCGGGAGACCCAGTACTTC.

This clonotype occurred a few times. This sequence joins TRBV7-2 and TRBJ2-1, with 11 bases matching TRBD1. Trimming took 0 bases from V and 8 from J; bases not matched to a gene: 6. The CDR3 spans 16 residues. Germline CDR1 reads SGHTA; CDR2 reads FQGNSA. Here the CDR3 reads CASSLAGTGGSDEQFF. Written as DNA, the CDR3 is TGTGCCAGCAGCTTAGCTGGGACAGGGGGTAGCGATGAGCAGTTCTTC.

The chain links TRBV30 to TRBJ2-1; D unclear. Trimming removed 0 bases from V and 5 bases from J, with 5 bases in between. Germline V lookup: CDR1 GTSNPN, CDR2 SVGIG (reference sequence). The CDR3 length is 12 residues. This CDR3 reads CAWSVWDNEQFF. CDR3 DNA: TGTGCCTGGAGTGTATGGGACAATGAGCAGTTCTTC.

The rearrangement links TRBV7-2 to TRBJ2-5, with TRBD2 matching 16 bases. The junction had 9 bases not matched to a gene; V was cut back by 4 bases and J by 7 bases. The germline CDR1 and CDR2 sequences are SGHTA and FQGNSA. CDR3 length equals 17 residues. CDR3 nucleotides: TGTGCCAGCAGCTCCTTAGGGACTAGCGGGGGGGCCGTGACCCAGTACTTC. Translation: CASSSLGTSGGAVTQYF.

Only a few counts were recorded for this clonotype. The chain recombines TRBV19 with TRBJ2-3; 9 nucleotides agree with TRBD1. This CDR3 is built from 16 residues. Germline trimming cut 7 bases from V and 4 bases from J; bases unmatched to any gene: 12. Germline-derived CDR1 and CDR2 are LNHDA and SQIVND (reference sequence). The CDR3 sequence: CASTFGDREVPDTQYF. In nucleotides, the CDR3 is TGTGCCAGTACCTTCGGGGACAGGGAAGTGCCAGATACGCAGTATTTT.

This clonotype was seen more than once but under ten times. The chain uses TRBV25-1 and TRBJ2-1, with D possibly matching TRBD1 (5 bases). This CDR3 contains 15 residues. The V end lost 2 bases, the J end lost 5 bases, and 13 bases lay between the germline ends. Germline V lookup: CDR1 MGHDK, CDR2 SYGVNS. CDR3 coding DNA: TGTGCCAGCAGTGAAGCGGCAGGGTCCCACAATGAGCAGTTCTTC. Residues: CASSEAAGSHNEQFF.

This clonotype was counted between two and nine times. The chain's CDR3 is CAISAAEDQETQYF. DNA of the CDR3: TGTGCCATCAGTGCGGCAGAGGACCAAGAGACCCAGTACTTC. The chain employs TRBV10-3 and TRBJ2-5; no definite D call. The CDR3 length is 14 residues. V shed 4 bases and J shed 0 bases, with 9 bases lying between them. Germline CDR1 is ENHRY and CDR2 is SYGVKD.

The V call is TRBV11-2, the J call TRBJ1-2, with D tentatively TRBD1 (5 bases). The germline V and J ends were trimmed by 5 bases and 1 base, with 14 bases remaining between them. CDR1 and CDR2 (germline): SGHAT, FQNNGV. This CDR3 has 15 residues. CDR3 in amino acids: CASSPEGARNYGYTF. The CDR3 nucleotides read TGTGCCAGCAGCCCAGAAGGGGCACGTAACTATGGCTACACCTTC.

This chain joins TRBV7-2 and TRBJ2-3; D might be TRBD2 (5 bases). CDR3 size: 13 residues. V was trimmed by 4 bases and J by 2 bases, leaving 7 bases between them. From germline, CDR1 is SGHTA and CDR2 FQGNSA. The CDR3 nucleotides are TGTGCCAGCAGCTCCCGGGACACAGATACGCAGTATTTT. Translation gives CASSSRDTDTQYF. Full variable domain (rest looked up from reference TRBV7-2 and TRBJ2-3): GAGVSQSPSNKVTEKGKDVELRCDPISGHTALYWYRQSLGQGLEFLIYFQGNSAPDKSGLPSDRFSAERTGGSVSTLTIQRTQQEDSAVYLCASSSRDTDTQYFGPGTRLTVL.

This clonotype was detected ten times or more. CDR3 protein: CASSKAAYTEAFF. CDR3 coding DNA: TGTGCCAGCAGTAAAGCCGCCTACACTGAAGCTTTCTTT. The chain links TRBV12-3 or TRBV12-4 to TRBJ1-1; D is unresolved. The CDR3 totals 13 residues. Trimming removed 5 bases from V and 3 bases from J, with 10 bases in between.